These 30 T cell receptor beta chains were sequenced from one sample in a study of shared clonotypes between healthy human individuals. Assay: immunoSEQ multiplex PCR; the TCRdb copy retains only in-frame clones and omits some. Found here are about 1,500,000 clones, over 95% of them singletons; the top ten hold over 1%. Input material: naive CD4+ T cells sorted from blood. The sample's subset: CD45RA+ positively selected. These receptor sequences come from a man aged 25 to 40 in good health.

In DNA, the CDR3 is TGTGCCAGTGATCTGGAGGGCACTGAAGCTTTCTTT. It translates to CASDLEGTEAFF. V and J are TRBV2 and TRBJ1-1; no firm D call. CDR1 is SNHLY and CDR2 is FYNNEI in the germline V gene. V gave up 9 bases and J gave up 4 bases, with 12 bases separating them. CDR3 size: 12 residues.

The V gene is TRBV28, the J gene TRBJ1-4, with unresolved D. From germline, CDR1 is MDHEN and CDR2 SYDVKM. CDR3 length: 13 residues. Trimming took 6 bases from V and 5 from J, leaving 10 bases between them. In DNA form, the CDR3 reads TGTGCCAGCAGCCCGGACGGAAATGAAAAACTGTTTTTT. Its protein is CASSPDGNEKLFF.

The gene calls are TRBV4-3 and TRBJ2-1, with a weak D call TRBD2 (5 bases). The germline CDR1 and CDR2 sequences are LGHNA and YSLEER. The CDR3 covers 14 residues. V lost 1 base to trimming and J lost 8 bases, with 12 bases between them. The chain's CDR3 is CASSQVASWDEQFF. The CDR3 DNA reads TGCGCCAGCAGCCAAGTTGCTAGCTGGGATGAGCAGTTCTTC.

The chain employs TRBV4-2 and TRBJ2-5; 7 bases map to TRBD1. Trimming at V came to 1 base and at J to 2 bases, leaving 7 bases not matched to a gene. In germline, CDR1 is LGHNA, CDR2 YNFKEQ. The CDR3 loop spans 16 amino acids. CDR3 sequence: CASSQVDRVGQETQYF. CDR3 DNA: TGTGCCAGCAGCCAAGTTGACAGGGTGGGGCAAGAGACCCAGTACTTC.

CDR3: CASSRGTGDYSGANVLTF. The CDR3 DNA reads TGTGCCAGCTCACGGGGGACAGGTGACTATTCTGGGGCCAACGTCCTGACTTTC. V gene TRBV18 combines with J gene TRBJ2-6; 8 nucleotides agree with TRBD1. CDR1 and CDR2 from the germline V gene are KGHSH and LQKENI. The CDR3 is 18 amino acids. Unmatched junction bases numbered 9, after V lost 4 bases and J lost 1 base.

The chain combines TRBV29-1 with TRBJ2-1; 12 nucleotides align to TRBD2. Germline V gene lookup returns CDR1 SQVTM and CDR2 ANQGSEA. After removal of 7 bases from V and 7 bases from J, the junction contained 8 bases not matched to a gene. This CDR3 contains 14 residues. The CDR3 sequence: CSARLAGGSNEQFF. In DNA, the CDR3 is TGCAGCGCCCGGCTAGCGGGAGGGTCGAATGAGCAGTTCTTC.

Concerning this clone itself: The same CDR3 arises from other DNA sequences in this sample as well. V and J are TRBV5-1 and TRBJ1-1; 7 nucleotides line up with TRBD1. V was clipped by 3 bases and J by 4 bases; unmatched bases: 3. CDR3 size: 13 residues. Germline loops: CDR1 SGHRS, CDR2 YFSETQ. CDR3 sequence reads: CASSSNRGTEAFF. The CDR3 coding sequence is TGCGCCAGCAGCTCTAACAGGGGCACTGAAGCTTTCTTT.

This chain links TRBV19 with TRBJ1-1; the match to TRBD1 covers 7 bases. Losses at the gene ends were 7 bases for V and 5 bases for J; bases not matched to a gene: 7. The germline V gene encodes CDR1 LNHDA and CDR2 SQIVND (reference sequence). This CDR3 is built from 13 residues. CDR3 amino acids: CASTGGLGTEAFF. CDR3 DNA: TGTGCCAGTACAGGGGGACTCGGGACTGAAGCTTTCTTT.

The chain is built from TRBV14 and TRBJ2-1; tentatively, D is TRBD1 (5 bases). CDR3 length equals 12 residues. The V end lost 1 base, the J end lost 11 bases, and 9 bases lay between the germline ends. Germline-derived CDR1 and CDR2 are SGHDN and FVKESK. The CDR3 DNA reads as TGTGCCAGCAGCCAAGGGACACCCAAGCAGTTCTTC. This codes for CASSQGTPKQFF.

The chain has TRBV30 and TRBJ2-2; maybe TRBD1 (5 bases). V dropped 3 bases and J dropped 1 base, with 6 bases sitting between them. This CDR3 is 13 amino acids long. The germline V gene encodes CDR1 GTSNPN and CDR2 SVGIG (reference sequence). DNA of the CDR3: TGTGCCTGGAGGCAGGGGAACACCGGGGAGCTGTTTTTT. Its protein is CAWRQGNTGELFF.

The V call is TRBV27, the J call TRBJ2-1; D might be TRBD2 (5 bases). CDR3 length equals 15 residues. Trimming shortened V by 6 bases and J by 1 base, and 13 bases separated the two germline ends. Germline CDR1 MNHEY, CDR2 SMNVEV (reference sequence). The DNA for the CDR3 is TGTGCCAGCAGCCCCGTCGGGGTGTCCTACAATGAGCAGTTCTTC. Amino acids: CASSPVGVSYNEQFF.

The CDR3 reads CASSLTGTNEQFF. In DNA, the CDR3 is TGTGCCAGCAGTTTAACTGGGACCAATGAGCAGTTCTTC. This chain uses TRBV28 with TRBJ2-1; the D call may be TRBD1 or TRBD2 (5 bases each). The V and J ends lost 2 bases and 6 bases respectively, with 8 bases between them. Germline CDR1 is MDHEN and CDR2 is SYDVKM. This CDR3 is built from 13 residues.

The chain joins TRBV27 to TRBJ2-3; no reliable D call. The CDR3 runs to 13 residues. Trimming shortened V by 2 bases and J by 2 bases, and 5 bases separated the two germline ends. Germline V gene data show CDR1 as MNHEY and CDR2 as SMNVEV (reference sequence). The CDR3 DNA reads as TGTGCCAGCAGTTTAACCTTCACAGATACGCAGTATTTT. Encoded protein: CASSLTFTDTQYF.

V and J are TRBV14 and TRBJ1-5; D unresolved. The CDR3 runs to 13 residues. Trimming left V 3 bases short and J 4 bases short, with 7 bases between. The germline gives CDR1 SGHDN, CDR2 FVKESK. The CDR3 loop reads CASSQWGNQPQHF. Here the CDR3 DNA reads TGTGCCAGCAGCCAGTGGGGAAATCAGCCCCAGCATTTT.

This chain joins TRBV2 and TRBJ2-2; 9 bases match TRBD1. This CDR3 spans 14 amino acids. From germline, CDR1 is SNHLY and CDR2 FYNNEI. V gave up 5 bases and J gave up 6 bases; unmatched junction bases: 4. The CDR3 DNA reads TGTGCCAGCAGTATGGACAGGGGACCCGGGGAGCTGTTTTTT. It specifies CASSMDRGPGELFF.

CDR3 loop: CASSRLGRDSTGELFF. The CDR3 region has the DNA TGCGCCAGCAGCCGTCTCGGCAGGGACTCCACCGGGGAGCTGTTTTTT. This sequence joins TRBV4-3 and TRBJ2-2; a possible D gene is TRBD2 (6 bases). V shed 4 bases and J shed 4 bases, with 16 bases lying between them. CDR3 length: 16 residues. In germline, CDR1 is LGHNA, CDR2 YSLEER.

The V call is TRBV15, the J call TRBJ2-5, with a weak D call TRBD2 (5 bases). CDR1 and CDR2 from the germline V gene are LNHNV and YYDKDF (reference sequence). The CDR3 runs 15 residues. Trimming removed 0 bases at V and 2 bases at J, with 10 bases between. CDR3 residues: CATSRDWQRQETQYF. DNA for the CDR3: TGTGCCACCAGCAGAGATTGGCAGCGGCAAGAGACCCAGTACTTC.

This clone has a single count. The chain combines TRBV9 with TRBJ2-3; possible D gene TRBD1, 6 bases. The germline gives CDR1 SGDLS, CDR2 YYNGEE. The V and J ends lost 0 bases and 1 base respectively, with 12 bases between them. There are 16 residues in the CDR3. The CDR3 region has the DNA TGTGCCAGCAGCGTAGAATCAGGGGCCCGCACAGATACGCAGTATTTT. This gives the protein CASSVESGARTDTQYF.

V usage is TRBV15 and J usage is TRBJ2-5; D not resolved. V was clipped by 1 base and J by 3 bases, with 6 bases between them. The length of the CDR3 is 13 residues. Germline assignment: CDR1 LNHNV and CDR2 YYDKDF (reference sequence). The CDR3 nucleotides read TGTGCCACCAGCAGAGGGAAAAAAGAGACCCAGTACTTC. It codes for CATSRGKKETQYF.

J is TRBJ2-2 and V is TRBV28; 8 nucleotides line up with TRBD1. CDR1 MDHEN and CDR2 SYDVKM come from the germline V gene. Trimming took 7 bases from V and 5 from J; bases not matched to a gene: 9. The CDR3 covers 15 residues. The CDR3 sequence is CASKRVTGDTGELFF. CDR3 coding DNA: TGTGCCAGCAAAAGGGTGACAGGGGATACCGGGGAGCTGTTTTTT. Full variable domain (outside the CDR3, taken from reference TRBV28 and TRBJ2-2): DVKVTQSSRYLVKRTGEKVFLECVQDMDHENMFWYRQDPGLGLRLIYFSYDVKMKEKGDIPEGYSVSREKKERFSLILESASTNQTSMYLCASKRVTGDTGELFFGEGSRLTVL.

This rearrangement joins TRBV29-1 to TRBJ2-1; D remains unclear. Trimming took 3 bases from V and 4 from J, leaving 13 bases between them. Germline CDR1 and CDR2: SQVTM and ANQGSEA. The CDR3 has 14 amino acids. In DNA, the CDR3 is TGCAGCGTTGATAACCCGGCCACATACAATGAGCAGTTCTTC. It codes for CSVDNPATYNEQFF.

This rearrangement joins TRBV5-5 to TRBJ2-2; 7 bases fit TRBD1. Per germline, CDR1 SGHKS and CDR2 YYEKEE (reference sequence). This CDR3 is built from 18 residues. With V trimmed by 6 bases and J by 4 bases, 18 bases remained unmatched. The CDR3 region is CASNRPGTAIRFTGELFF. In DNA form, the CDR3 reads TGTGCCAGCAACCGCCCCGGGACAGCCATAAGGTTCACCGGGGAGCTGTTTTTT.

This rearrangement joins TRBV7-2 to TRBJ1-5; 7 bases are shared with TRBD1. The trim removed 4 bases at V and 1 base at J, leaving 7 bases unmatched. The germline V gene has CDR1 SGHTA and CDR2 FQGNSA. This CDR3 is 16 amino acids long. The CDR3 sequence: CASSYQTGRSNQPQHF. The CDR3 nucleotides read TGTGCCAGCAGCTATCAGACAGGGAGAAGCAATCAGCCCCAGCATTTT.

V is TRBV7-9 and J is TRBJ1-5; 7 bases line up with TRBD1. The V segment lost 1 base and the J segment 3 bases; nucleotides outside the gene matches: 15. The CDR3 has 19 amino acids. Germline V gene sequence: CDR1 SEHNR, CDR2 FQNEAQ (reference sequence). The CDR3 is CASSLGLWRGREVNQPQHF. The DNA of the CDR3 is TGTGCCAGCAGCTTAGGCCTATGGAGGGGGCGCGAAGTCAATCAGCCCCAGCATTTT.

The CDR3 sequence: CASSLWRARSYEQYF. DNA of the CDR3: TGTGCCAGCAGCTTATGGCGGGCCCGCTCCTACGAGCAGTACTTC. The chain combines TRBV7-2 with TRBJ2-7; weak D call: TRBD2 (5 bases). Germline CDR1 is SGHTA and CDR2 is FQGNSA. This CDR3 spans 15 amino acids. Trimming left V 2 bases short and J 0 bases short, with 11 bases between.

The rearrangement uses TRBV28 and TRBJ2-7; D is unclear. The length of the CDR3 is 12 residues. The germline CDR1 and CDR2 sequences are MDHEN and SYDVKM. V shed 6 bases and J shed 6 bases, with 12 bases lying between them. CDR3 sequence reads: CASSPGWGEQYF. As DNA, the CDR3 is TGTGCCAGCAGCCCCGGATGGGGCGAGCAGTACTTC. Full variable domain (outside the CDR3, taken from reference TRBV28 and TRBJ2-7): DVKVTQSSRYLVKRTGEKVFLECVQDMDHENMFWYRQDPGLGLRLIYFSYDVKMKEKGDIPEGYSVSREKKERFSLILESASTNQTSMYLCASSPGWGEQYFGPGTRLTVT.

CDR3 DNA sequence: TGCACCAGCAGCCTCCCGTTAGCGGGAGTCCCCAAAAACATTCAGTACTTC. It codes for CTSSLPLAGVPKNIQYF. This chain joins TRBV1 and TRBJ2-4; TRBD2 is the table's D call, not checked against the DNA. TRBV1 is reported as a pseudogene. This CDR3 contains 17 residues.

The genes are TRBV15 and TRBJ2-2; the match to TRBD2 covers 8 bases. The CDR3 length is 17 residues. CDR1 is LNHNV, CDR2 YYDKDF, per germline (reference sequence). V was clipped by 0 bases and J by 1 base; unmatched bases: 4. CDR3 bases: TGTGCCACCAGCAGAGATCCACTAGCGGTGAACACCGGGGAGCTGTTTTTT. Encoded protein: CATSRDPLAVNTGELFF.

The CDR3 coding sequence is TGTGCCAGCACTTCCGTGAGGGGCGTGAACACTGAAGCTTTCTTT. Amino acid sequence: CASTSVRGVNTEAFF. The chain combines TRBV9 with TRBJ1-1; D may be TRBD1 (5 bases). CDR1 is SGDLS and CDR2 is YYNGEE in the germline V gene. The CDR3 has 15 amino acids. V was shortened by 6 bases and J by 0 bases, with 15 bases between the two germline ends.

The chain combines TRBV7-2 with TRBJ2-1; 12 bases line up with TRBD2. Germline V lookup: CDR1 SGHTA, CDR2 FQGNSA. J gave up 3 bases and V 5 bases, and 5 bases lay outside the gene matches. The CDR3 sequence is 16 residues long. The CDR3 nucleotides are TGTGCCAGCAGCAGGACTAGCGGGACATTCTACAATGAGCAGTTCTTC. This encodes CASSRTSGTFYNEQFF.